This passage covers 32 T cell receptor beta chains from one sample sequenced in a study of blood T cell repertoires in COVID-19. TCRdb keeps only in-frame clones here, not all; method: immunoSEQ multiplex PCR. In the table there are about 380,000 clones, roughly 86% of which are singletons. The specimen was peripheral blood. The source of these receptors is a human donor with acute or convalescent COVID-19. The donor label of this sample is uncertain.

The chain joins TRBV5-5 to TRBJ1-1; a possible D gene is TRBD1 (6 bases). Trimming shortened V by 4 bases and J by 6 bases, and 19 bases separated the two germline ends. Germline CDR1 SGHKS, CDR2 YYEKEE (reference sequence). This CDR3 is 15 amino acids long. The CDR3: CASSQITGRGAEAFF. The CDR3 DNA follows: TGTGCCAGCAGCCAAATAACAGGGCGCGGTGCTGAAGCTTTCTTT.

This clone occurred once. The J gene is TRBJ2-1, the V gene TRBV30; D perhaps matches TRBD2 (6 bases). Trimming pared 1 base from V and 6 bases from J, leaving 13 bases between. CDR3 length: 14 amino acids. Germline values: CDR1 GTSNPN, CDR2 SVGIG (reference sequence). CDR3 residues: CAWSAGRGPNEQFF. CDR3 bases: TGTGCCTGGAGTGCAGGGCGGGGTCCCAATGAGCAGTTCTTC.

This clone is a singleton in its sample. The chain recombines TRBV7-8 with TRBJ1-2, with 8 bases lining up with TRBD1. The CDR3 loop spans 14 amino acids. CDR1 and CDR2 from the germline V gene are SGHVS and FQNEAQ. The V gene end was trimmed by 5 bases and the J gene end by 3 bases; junction bases not matched to a gene: 5. The chain's CDR3 is CASSPGQGDYGYTF. For the CDR3, the DNA is TGTGCCAGCAGCCCAGGACAGGGTGACTATGGCTACACCTTC.

The genes are TRBV30 and TRBJ1-1, with D possibly matching TRBD1 (5 bases). This CDR3 region has 14 residues. Germline values: CDR1 GTSNPN, CDR2 SVGIG (reference sequence). Trimming removed 0 bases at V and 1 base at J, with 9 bases between. The CDR3 reads CAWSVQVANTEAFF. The CDR3 DNA is TGTGCCTGGAGTGTACAGGTTGCGAACACTGAAGCTTTCTTT.

The chain is built from TRBV30 and TRBJ1-4; TRBD1 might be the D (5 bases). The CDR3 totals 15 residues. V was shortened by 1 base and J by 5 bases, with 14 bases between the two germline ends. The germline CDR1 and CDR2 sequences are GTSNPN and SVGIG (reference sequence). CDR3 sequence (DNA): TGTGCCTGGAGTGGAAGGGGTGTAAGGAATGAAAAACTGTTTTTT. Protein: CAWSGRGVRNEKLFF.

V and J are TRBV2 and TRBJ2-1; TRBD2 matches 7 bases. Germline CDR1 SNHLY, CDR2 FYNNEI. The length of the CDR3 is 13 residues. Trimming cost V 8 bases and J 10 bases; bases outside gene matches: 11. CDR3 in DNA: TGTGCCAGCTCAAGGTCCGGGGGGATCGAGCAGTTCTTC. This codes for CASSRSGGIEQFF.

The chain carries TRBV27 and TRBJ1-1; no definite D call. Trimming removed 2 bases from V and 5 bases from J, with 9 bases in between. Germline CDR1 reads MNHEY; CDR2 reads SMNVEV (reference sequence). This CDR3 comprises 13 residues. The chain's CDR3 is CASSLDGETEAFF. The CDR3 coding sequence is TGTGCCAGCAGTTTAGACGGGGAGACTGAAGCTTTCTTT.

This clone has more than one count but fewer than ten. The rearrangement joins TRBV5-6 to TRBJ1-2; 9 positions match TRBD1. This CDR3 spans 15 amino acids. The V segment lost 5 bases and the J segment 4 bases; nucleotides outside the gene matches: 9. CDR1 is SGHDT, CDR2 YYEEEE, per germline. The CDR3 reads CASSLGDRVLYGYTF. CDR3 nucleotide sequence: TGTGCCAGCAGTTTAGGGGACAGGGTCCTCTATGGCTACACCTTC.

This chain joins TRBV27 and TRBJ2-7, with 8 bases identical to TRBD1. The V gene end was trimmed by 6 bases and the J gene end by 0 bases; junction bases not matched to a gene: 16. CDR1 and CDR2 from the germline V gene are MNHEY and SMNVEV (reference sequence). This CDR3 has 18 amino acids. The CDR3 sequence: CASSSRRVRQGRSYEQYF. The DNA of the CDR3 is TGTGCCAGCAGCTCCAGGAGAGTCCGACAGGGGCGCTCCTACGAGCAGTACTTC.

The chain uses TRBV6-5 and TRBJ2-7; 7 bases match TRBD1. From germline, CDR1 is MNHEY and CDR2 SVGAGI. The CDR3 is made up of 15 amino acids. Losses at the gene ends were 6 bases for V and 5 bases for J; bases not matched to a gene: 13. The CDR3 spells CASSLISTGNHEQYF. The DNA of the CDR3 is TGTGCCAGCAGCCTAATCTCGACAGGGAATCACGAGCAGTACTTC.

This clone was observed once. The chain uses TRBV5-6 and TRBJ1-6, with D uncertain. Trimming took off 0 bases at V and 6 bases at J, with 7 bases between the two ends. The germline gives CDR1 SGHDT, CDR2 YYEEEE. The CDR3 runs 14 residues. CDR3 amino acids: CASSLEFGNSPLHF. The CDR3 DNA reads as TGTGCCAGCAGCTTGGAGTTCGGTAATTCACCCCTCCACTTT.

V and J are TRBV5-6 and TRBJ2-7, with D perhaps TRBD2 (5 bases). The CDR3 spans 14 residues. The germline V and J ends were trimmed by 0 bases and 4 bases, with 11 bases remaining between them. The germline V gene encodes CDR1 SGHDT and CDR2 YYEEEE. In nucleotides, the CDR3 is TGTGCCAGCAGCTTGGCGAGTACGGGGTACGAGCAGTACTTC. It encodes CASSLASTGYEQYF.

The V and J genes are TRBV27 and TRBJ2-1; 9 bases agree with TRBD2. The CDR3 contains 16 residues. Germline lookup yields CDR1 MNHEY and CDR2 SMNVEV (reference sequence). The V and J ends lost 6 bases and 3 bases, in that order; junction bases with no gene match: 9. Here the CDR3 DNA reads TGTGCCAGCAGGATATATTCTAGCGGGAACTACAATGAGCAGTTCTTC. It encodes CASRIYSSGNYNEQFF.

The J gene is TRBJ1-5, the V gene TRBV2; D ambiguous. The length of the CDR3 is 14 residues. Per the germline V gene, CDR1 is SNHLY and CDR2 is FYNNEI. V dropped 2 bases and J dropped 5 bases, with 10 bases sitting between them. The chain's CDR3 is CASSELASHQPQHF. The CDR3, as DNA: TGTGCCAGCAGTGAACTTGCGTCTCATCAGCCCCAGCATTTT.

Comment on this clone: The sample carries other DNA sequences with the same CDR3. The gene calls are TRBV6-5 and TRBJ1-1; TRBD1 aligns across 8 bases. From germline, CDR1 is MNHEY and CDR2 SVGAGI. The trim removed 2 bases at V and 1 base at J, leaving 3 bases unmatched. This CDR3 comprises 15 residues. CDR3 sequence (DNA): TGTGCCAGCAGTTACCGTGGACAGGGGAACACTGAAGCTTTCTTT. This translates into CASSYRGQGNTEAFF.

Here the CDR3 reads CASSPTAQTGGASYNEQFF. In DNA, the CDR3 is TGTGCCAGCAGCCCAACGGCCCAAACAGGGGGCGCCTCCTACAATGAGCAGTTCTTC. The gene calls are TRBV7-7 and TRBJ2-1; TRBD1 matches 9 bases. The CDR3 spans 19 residues. Trimming cost V 5 bases and J 0 bases; bases outside gene matches: 14. The germline gives CDR1 SSHAT, CDR2 FNYEAQ (reference sequence).

The chain recombines TRBV3-1 (or the pseudogene TRBV3-2) with TRBJ2-3; 8 nucleotides match TRBD2. The trim removed 8 bases at V and 1 base at J, leaving 8 bases unmatched. Germline V CDR1 and CDR2: LGHDT, YNNKEL (reference sequence). The CDR3 is 15 amino acids. CDR3 bases: TGTGCCAGCTCGTCCTGGCGGGGGGGCACAGATACGCAGTATTTT. It encodes CASSSWRGGTDTQYF.

This clone was found once. The rearrangement joins TRBV5-6 to TRBJ1-2; the D gene is possibly TRBD1 (6 bases). The CDR3 has 15 amino acids. The germline CDR1 and CDR2 sequences are SGHDT and YYEEEE. The V end lost 1 base, the J end lost 2 bases, and 12 bases lay between the germline ends. This chain's CDR3 is CASSLQAGANYGYTF. CDR3 nucleotides: TGTGCCAGCAGCTTGCAAGCAGGGGCGAACTATGGCTACACCTTC.

The chain joins TRBV6-5 to TRBJ1-1; 9 bases are a match to TRBD1. The CDR3 sequence is 14 residues long. The germline V gene encodes CDR1 MNHEY and CDR2 SVGAGI. Germline trimming cut 9 bases from V and 0 bases from J; bases unmatched to any gene: 5. The CDR3 DNA reads as TGTGCCAGTGACAGGGGGGGTGTGAACACTGAAGCTTTCTTT. Amino acid sequence: CASDRGGVNTEAFF.

The chain combines TRBV5-1 with TRBJ2-3, with 8 bases that match TRBD1. Trimming removed 6 bases from V and 1 base from J; junction bases left unmatched: 1. The CDR3 is 13 residues long. The germline CDR1 and CDR2 sequences are SGHRS and YFSETQ. The CDR3 loop is CASKTGGTDTQYF. The CDR3 bases are TGCGCCAGCAAGACAGGGGGCACAGATACGCAGTATTTT.

The chain uses TRBV4-1 and TRBJ1-1; D not certain. There are 18 residues in the CDR3. Germline V gene lookup returns CDR1 MGHRA and CDR2 YSYEKL. V was trimmed by 5 bases and J by 1 base, leaving 23 bases between them. CDR3 region: CASSYTPQTGGSNTEAFF. In DNA, the CDR3 is TGCGCCAGCAGCTACACCCCACAAACCGGAGGTTCGAACACTGAAGCTTTCTTT.

This clone was detected once. V gene TRBV7-2 combines with J gene TRBJ2-5; D uncertain. From germline, CDR1 is SGHTA and CDR2 FQGNSA. Between the trimmed V and J ends, which lost 1 base and 5 bases, there was a span of 14 bases. The CDR3 has 15 residues. In DNA, the CDR3 is TGTGCCAGCAGCTTAGGGCTGACTGCTCGGGAGACCCAGTACTTC. Its protein product is CASSLGLTARETQYF.

The V and J genes are TRBV28 and TRBJ1-2, with TRBD1 matching over 7 bases. CDR3 length: 14 amino acids. Germline lookup yields CDR1 MDHEN and CDR2 SYDVKM. The trim removed 5 bases at V and 3 bases at J, leaving 6 bases unmatched. In DNA form, the CDR3 reads TGTGCCAGCAGTGGGGACAGTGGAGACTATGGCTACACCTTC. Amino acids: CASSGDSGDYGYTF.

This chain links TRBV6-2 or TRBV6-3 with TRBJ2-7; the D gene is possibly TRBD2 (5 bases). The CDR3 consists of 15 residues. The germline V and J ends were trimmed by 5 bases and 3 bases, with 17 bases remaining between them. Germline CDR1 is MNHEY and CDR2 is SVGEGT. CDR3 residues: CASSNAPEGHYEQYF. The CDR3 DNA reads TGTGCCAGCAGTAATGCCCCCGAGGGCCACTACGAGCAGTACTTC.

The chain is built from TRBV7-8 and TRBJ2-7; no clear D. Germline V gene lookup returns CDR1 SGHVS and CDR2 FQNEAQ. Trimming left V 3 bases short and J 1 base short, with 4 bases between. The CDR3 spans 12 residues. This CDR3 reads CASSFRSYEQYF. In DNA form, the CDR3 reads TGTGCCAGCAGCTTCAGGTCCTACGAGCAGTACTTC.

The chain joins TRBV27 to TRBJ2-1, with D possibly matching TRBD1 (6 bases). This CDR3 is built from 15 residues. V lost 5 bases and J 3 bases, leaving 14 bases between the germline ends. Germline lookup yields CDR1 MNHEY and CDR2 SMNVEV (reference sequence). The CDR3 DNA reads TGTGCCAGCAGTCCGACCCTAGGGGGCTACAATGAGCAGTTCTTC. Translated, it gives CASSPTLGGYNEQFF.

The V gene is TRBV15, the J gene TRBJ1-5, with 7 bases that match TRBD1. V shed 7 bases, J shed 1 base, and the junction held 13 bases outside the gene matches. The CDR3 spans 17 residues. Germline CDR1 LNHNV, CDR2 YYDKDF (reference sequence). The CDR3 region is CATKQHGRGLSNQPQHF. Written as DNA, the CDR3 is TGTGCCACCAAACAGCACGGGAGGGGGCTAAGCAATCAGCCCCAGCATTTT.

The chain couples TRBV25-1 to TRBJ2-5; perhaps TRBD1 as D (5 bases). Germline V gene lookup returns CDR1 MGHDK and CDR2 SYGVNS. The V end lost 5 bases, the J end lost 5 bases, and 6 bases lay between the germline ends. This CDR3 is 11 amino acids long. CDR3 in amino acids: CASSPGETQYF. The DNA for the CDR3 is TGTGCCAGCAGTCCAGGGGAGACCCAGTACTTC. The whole variable domain, remainder taken from reference TRBV25-1 and TRBJ2-5, is EADIYQTPRYLVIGTGKKITLECSQTMGHDKMYWYQQDPGMELHLIHYSYGVNSTEKGDLSSESTVSRIRTEHFPLTLESARPSHTSQYLCASSPGETQYFGPGTRLLVL.

Only one count was recorded for this clone. The rearrangement uses TRBV24-1 and TRBJ2-5; TRBD1 matches 7 bases. This CDR3 spans 15 amino acids. Trimming cost V 4 bases and J 5 bases; bases outside gene matches: 9. Germline CDR1 reads KGHDR; CDR2 reads SFDVKD. The CDR3 DNA reads TGTGCCACCAGTGACCAGGGACAGTCTTTGGAGACCCAGTACTTC. Protein: CATSDQGQSLETQYF.

The rearrangement links TRBV5-4 to TRBJ2-5, with 14 positions matching TRBD2. J gave up 5 bases and V 5 bases, and 5 bases lay outside the gene matches. The CDR3 is 15 amino acids. Per germline, CDR1 SGHNT and CDR2 YYREEE (reference sequence). Here the CDR3 DNA reads TGTGCCAGCAGACGGACTAGCGGGAGGAGGGAGACCCAGTACTTC. This translates into CASRRTSGRRETQYF.

The chain uses TRBV10-3 and TRBJ1-1; 8 positions match TRBD1. Germline loops: CDR1 ENHRY, CDR2 SYGVKD. The V and J ends lost 0 bases and 7 bases, in that order; junction bases with no gene match: 1. The CDR3 runs 13 residues. CDR3 amino acids: CAISESGTGEAFF. The CDR3 nucleotides are TGTGCCATCAGTGAGTCCGGGACAGGTGAAGCTTTCTTT.

V and J are TRBV6-5 and TRBJ1-1, with D maybe TRBD1 (6 bases). The length of the CDR3 is 14 residues. Per germline, CDR1 MNHEY and CDR2 SVGAGI. Trimming removed 6 bases at V and 6 bases at J, with 17 bases between. CDR3 residues: CASRRQGYRPEAFF. CDR3 nucleotides: TGTGCCAGCAGACGCCAGGGGTATCGCCCTGAAGCTTTCTTT.